One sample yielded the 5 T cell receptor beta chains listed below, sequenced in a study of radiation and T cells in renal cell carcinoma. Time point: baseline pretreatment blood. Documented treatment: 15 Gy SBRT to primary tumor, nephrectomy 4 weeks later. TCRdb keeps only in-frame clones here, not all; method: immunoSEQ multiplex PCR. The sample consists of 20,000 to 25,000 clones, roughly 80% of them appearing once. The input for sequencing was blood, taken from a patient whose treatment included radiotherapy and nephrectomy. The receptors come from a man in his 60s with renal cell carcinoma.

The chain employs TRBV6-1 and TRBJ2-1; 7 bases map to TRBD2. The CDR3 contains 16 residues. Germline values: CDR1 MNHNS, CDR2 SASEGT. After removal of 0 bases from V and 9 bases from J, the junction contained 11 bases not matched to a gene. CDR3 DNA: TGTGCCAGCAGTGAAGCCTTGCCTACACTAGCGCTTGAGCAGTTCTTC. It is translated as CASSEALPTLALEQFF.

The rearrangement links TRBV19 to TRBJ1-6, with 7 bases identical to TRBD1. CDR1 is LNHDA and CDR2 is SQIVND in the germline V gene (reference sequence). This CDR3 region has 15 residues. Trimming took 5 bases from V and 10 from J; bases not matched to a gene: 11. The CDR3 DNA reads TGTGCCAGTAGTCCCCGGGACAGCAGATTGTCACCCCTCCACTTT. Residues: CASSPRDSRLSPLHF.

The V and J genes are TRBV7-3 and TRBJ2-1; possibly TRBD1 for D (5 bases). Germline-derived CDR1 and CDR2 are SGHTA and FQGTGA. V was pared by 2 bases and J by 15 bases, with 14 bases between. The CDR3 consists of 12 residues. The CDR3 bases are TGTGCCAGCAGCTTATCAGGGCCCGCGATGTTCTTC. Its translation is CASSLSGPAMFF.

The chain combines TRBV11-2 with TRBJ2-1; the match to TRBD2 covers 9 bases. Per germline, CDR1 SGHAT and CDR2 FQNNGV. Trimming at V came to 0 bases and at J to 7 bases, leaving 13 bases not matched to a gene. The CDR3 has 18 amino acids. This CDR3 reads CASSLDLAGTSPGNEQFF. The CDR3 bases are TGTGCCAGCAGCTTAGATCTAGCGGGGACCTCCCCGGGGAATGAGCAGTTCTTC.

This clone was seen only a few times. The chain uses TRBV7-9 and TRBJ1-1; no firm D call. CDR3 length: 15 amino acids. Germline loops: CDR1 SEHNR, CDR2 FQNEAQ (reference sequence). V lost 1 base, J lost 0 bases, and 9 bases lay in between. This CDR3 reads CASSLGETLNTEAFF. CDR3 DNA: TGTGCCAGCAGCTTAGGCGAGACCCTGAACACTGAAGCTTTCTTT.